This TCR beta chain originates from a study of technical replicates of blood from a few donors. The assay was immunoSEQ multiplex PCR, and TCRdb's table has in-frame clones only and misses some. The table includes about 82,000 clones, roughly 95% detected once. The source is a human donor in good health. Specimen: T cells isolated from PBMCs.

The CDR3 coding sequence is TGTGCCAGTAGTGCCCCTGGACAGCACAACTATGGCTACACCTTC. It translates to CASSAPGQHNYGYTF. This sequence joins TRBV19 and TRBJ1-2, with TRBD1 as a possible D gene (6 bases). Trimming cost V 5 bases and J 2 bases, with 15 bases left between them. The V gene's germline CDR1 is LNHDA and CDR2 SQIVND (reference sequence). The CDR3 extends over 15 amino acids.